This T cell receptor (beta chain) was sequenced for a study of cytotoxic CD8 clonotypes in ibrutinib-treated CLL. Study at large: Following treatment for a median around twelve months, range 6 to 36, response samples were then taken.

The method was immunoSEQ multiplex PCR; TCRdb's version includes in-frame clones alone and lacks a portion of them. The data hold 150,000 or so clones, with more than 70% observed a single time. Germline assignment: CDR1 WSHSY and CDR2 SAAADI. V lost 8 bases and J 8 bases, leaving 16 bases between the germline ends. CDR3 size: 12 residues. This clonotype was obtained from a human donor with chronic lymphocytic leukemia. Sequenced material: PBMCs, taken after 36 months of ibrutinib treatment. The chain employs TRBV10-2 and TRBJ2-7; D is perhaps TRBD2 (6 bases). The CDR3 DNA sequence: TGCGCCAGCGGGAGGAGGGTAGGAAAGCAGTACTTC. Amino acids: CASGRRVGKQYF.